This entry lists 28 T cell receptor beta chains sequenced from one sample in a study of blood T cell repertoires in COVID-19. Data came from immunoSEQ multiplex PCR; TCRdb stores just in-frame clones and leaves some out. This table holds fewer than 450,000 clones, roughly 84% found once. Sequenced: PBMCs or T cells enriched from blood (not recorded which). These receptor sequences come from a woman aged 25-40 years who had recovered from COVID-19.

This chain links TRBV5-1 with TRBJ2-7; the match to TRBD1 covers 9 bases. With 4 bases clipped from V and 2 bases from J, the junction kept 4 bases outside the gene matches. Germline V CDR1 and CDR2: SGHRS, YFSETQ. The CDR3 sequence is 14 residues long. The DNA for the CDR3 is TGCGCCAGCAGCGGGGGACAGGGTGCCTACGAGCAGTACTTC. It is translated as CASSGGQGAYEQYF.

This clone was counted a few times. Other DNA sequences in the same sample also yield this CDR3. The chain joins TRBV2 to TRBJ2-7, with 9 bases identical to TRBD1. The germline V gene has CDR1 SNHLY and CDR2 FYNNEI. The CDR3 extends over 14 amino acids. V shed 7 bases, J shed 4 bases, and the junction held 8 bases outside the gene matches. CDR3 in amino acids: CASTLTGGGYEQYF. CDR3 DNA: TGTGCCAGCACTCTCACAGGGGGCGGTTACGAGCAGTACTTC.

V is TRBV27 and J is TRBJ1-1; D might be TRBD1 (6 bases). The germline CDR1 and CDR2 sequences are MNHEY and SMNVEV (reference sequence). The V end was cut by 5 bases, the J end by 3 bases, with 13 bases between. The length of the CDR3 is 14 residues. DNA for the CDR3: TGTGCCAGCAGTCTCCGGGACACCCACACTGAAGCTTTCTTT. Protein sequence: CASSLRDTHTEAFF.

This clone was detected only once. This chain's CDR3 is CASSANRGNRWSTEAFF. The CDR3 DNA reads as TGTGCCAGCAGTGCTAACAGGGGAAACCGCTGGAGCACTGAAGCTTTCTTT. V and J are TRBV6-1 and TRBJ1-1, with 7 bases matching TRBD1. CDR3 length: 17 residues. The ends lost 4 bases at V and 4 bases at J; junction bases unmatched: 15. Germline assignment: CDR1 MNHNS and CDR2 SASEGT.

This clone was seen only once. V usage is TRBV5-4 and J usage is TRBJ1-1, with 11 bases matching TRBD1. In germline, CDR1 is SGHNT, CDR2 YYREEE (reference sequence). The CDR3 has 15 amino acids. The trim removed 4 bases at V and 5 bases at J, leaving 7 bases unmatched. CDR3 region: CASSPGTGGWTEAFF. CDR3 DNA: TGTGCCAGCAGCCCCGGGACAGGGGGTTGGACTGAAGCTTTCTTT.

The genes are TRBV10-3 and TRBJ2-1; 9 positions match TRBD1. The CDR3 spans 13 residues. Trimming at V came to 6 bases and at J to 8 bases, leaving 5 bases not matched to a gene. CDR1 ENHRY and CDR2 SYGVKD come from the germline V gene. The chain's CDR3 is CAIRRQGGDEQFF. CDR3 DNA sequence: TGTGCCATCAGGCGACAGGGGGGCGATGAGCAGTTCTTC.

The rearrangement uses TRBV28 and TRBJ2-1, with unresolved D. Germline CDR1 MDHEN, CDR2 SYDVKM. This CDR3 is built from 13 residues. Trimming left V 6 bases short and J 0 bases short, with 6 bases between. CDR3 protein: CASRLSSYNEQFF. The DNA of the CDR3 is TGTGCCAGCAGGCTGAGCTCCTACAATGAGCAGTTCTTC.

The CDR3 sequence: CASSSGGISYNEQFF. The CDR3 DNA sequence: TGTGCCAGCAGCTCCGGGGGGATTTCCTACAATGAGCAGTTCTTC. The rearrangement uses TRBV5-4 and TRBJ2-1; 7 nucleotides align to TRBD2. CDR3 size: 15 residues. The ends lost 3 bases at V and 1 base at J; junction bases unmatched: 4. Per the germline V gene, CDR1 is SGHNT and CDR2 is YYREEE (reference sequence).

The V and J genes are TRBV5-6 and TRBJ2-7; a weak D match, TRBD2 (5 bases). V shed 7 bases and J shed 0 bases, with 17 bases lying between them. This CDR3 has 15 amino acids. Germline V gene lookup returns CDR1 SGHDT and CDR2 YYEEEE. CDR3 region: CASRNEGRSSYEQYF. CDR3 DNA: TGTGCCAGCCGAAATGAGGGCAGATCCTCCTACGAGCAGTACTTC. Full variable domain (remainder filled in from reference TRBV5-6 and TRBJ2-7): DAGVTQSPTHLIKTRGQQVTLRCSPKSGHDTVSWYQQALGQGPQFIFQYYEEEERQRGNFPDRFSGHQFPNYSSELNVNALLLGDSALYLCASRNEGRSSYEQYFGPGTRLTVT.

This clone came up once. The J gene is TRBJ1-2, the V gene TRBV7-9; D is undetermined. The germline V and J ends were trimmed by 3 bases and 6 bases, with 11 bases remaining between them. Germline loops: CDR1 SEHNR, CDR2 FQNEAQ (reference sequence). The CDR3 runs 13 residues. CDR3 protein: CASSFKGSHGYTF. The CDR3 nucleotides are TGTGCCAGCAGCTTTAAAGGGAGTCATGGCTACACCTTC.

The chain links TRBV4-3 to TRBJ2-2, with a possible D match to TRBD2 (7 bases). The CDR3 spans 13 residues. Per the germline V gene, CDR1 is LGHNA and CDR2 is YSLEER. Trimming removed 8 bases at V and 5 bases at J, with 12 bases between. The CDR3 loop reads CASGGAKTGELFF. In nucleotides, the CDR3 is TGCGCCAGCGGGGGGGCTAAAACCGGGGAGCTGTTTTTT.

This chain joins TRBV7-7 and TRBJ2-3; D may be TRBD2 (6 bases). V lost 5 bases and J 2 bases, leaving 11 bases between the germline ends. This CDR3 region has 14 residues. In germline, CDR1 is SSHAT, CDR2 FNYEAQ (reference sequence). The CDR3 nucleotides are TGTGCCAGCAGCCGCGGGGTTCTCACAGATACGCAGTATTTT. It specifies CASSRGVLTDTQYF.

The chain combines TRBV24-1 with TRBJ1-2, with TRBD1 matching 7 bases. J gave up 8 bases and V 6 bases, and 11 bases lay outside the gene matches. CDR1 KGHDR and CDR2 SFDVKD come from the germline V gene. The CDR3 is 14 amino acids. The CDR3 DNA follows: TGTGCCACCAGTTCAGACAGGGTGTCGGAGGGCTACACCTTC. Encoded protein: CATSSDRVSEGYTF.

This chain connects TRBV5-6 to TRBJ1-6, with 8 bases aligning to TRBD1. The junction had 11 bases not matched to a gene; V was cut back by 3 bases and J by 6 bases. Germline V gives CDR1 SGHDT, CDR2 YYEEEE. The CDR3 extends over 17 amino acids. The CDR3 is CASSSALDRAGNSPLHF. Here the CDR3 DNA reads TGTGCCAGCAGCTCGGCTCTGGACAGGGCCGGTAATTCACCCCTCCACTTT. The full variable domain, rest sourced from reference TRBV5-6 and TRBJ1-6, is DAGVTQSPTHLIKTRGQQVTLRCSPKSGHDTVSWYQQALGQGPQFIFQYYEEEERQRGNFPDRFSGHQFPNYSSELNVNALLLGDSALYLCASSSALDRAGNSPLHFGNGTRLTVT.

The chain combines TRBV19 with TRBJ2-2, with TRBD2 matching 7 bases. Per the germline V gene, CDR1 is LNHDA and CDR2 is SQIVND (reference sequence). The CDR3 consists of 17 residues. V was pared by 9 bases and J by 6 bases, with 19 bases of the junction left unmatched. The DNA of the CDR3 is TGTGCCAGCCATCCTAATACCGGGCGGGGGTCGGCCGGGGAGCTGTTTTTT. Translating gives CASHPNTGRGSAGELFF.

V is TRBV27 and J is TRBJ1-2; D may be TRBD1 (5 bases). V lost 3 bases and J lost 1, with 12 bases in between. Germline CDR1 MNHEY, CDR2 SMNVEV (reference sequence). The CDR3 contains 15 residues. In DNA, the CDR3 is TGTGCCAGCAGTTTCAGGGCGCTAAATAACTATGGCTACACCTTC. Translating it yields CASSFRALNNYGYTF.

The rearrangement uses TRBV6-5 and TRBJ1-1; D is unclear. The V gene lost 0 bases and the J gene lost 7 bases, with 9 bases spanning the gap. CDR3 length equals 13 residues. From germline, CDR1 is MNHEY and CDR2 SVGAGI. The DNA of the CDR3 is TGTGCCAGCAGTTACTCTTTCTTGAGTGAAGCTTTCTTT. It is translated as CASSYSFLSEAFF.

The V call is TRBV2, the J call TRBJ2-5, with 7 bases lining up with TRBD1. The CDR3 is 15 amino acids. V lost 7 bases, J lost 2 bases, and 10 bases stayed unmatched. Germline V gene sequence: CDR1 SNHLY, CDR2 FYNNEI. CDR3 DNA sequence: TGTGCCAGCACCGAAGGGGGCTCGGGGCAAGAGACCCAGTACTTC. As protein: CASTEGGSGQETQYF.

CDR3 amino acids: CASRQGAHRVNEQFF. The CDR3 coding sequence is TGCGCCAGCAGACAGGGGGCTCACAGGGTCAATGAGCAGTTCTTC. J is TRBJ2-1 and V is TRBV5-1, with 9 bases aligning to TRBD1. The V gene's germline CDR1 is SGHRS and CDR2 YFSETQ. Losses at the gene ends were 5 bases for V and 6 bases for J; bases not matched to a gene: 9. The CDR3 is made up of 15 amino acids.

The CDR3 region is CASSSGQANNSPLHF. The CDR3, as DNA: TGTGCCAGCAGCTCGGGACAGGCGAATAATTCACCCCTCCACTTT. This chain connects TRBV27 to TRBJ1-6, with 8 nucleotides matching TRBD1. Germline V gene data show CDR1 as MNHEY and CDR2 as SMNVEV (reference sequence). There are 15 residues in the CDR3. The V gene end was trimmed by 6 bases and the J gene end by 5 bases; junction bases not matched to a gene: 6.

CDR3 nucleotides: TGTGCCTGGGGGACAGTCCCTGGAAACACCATATATTTT. Protein: CAWGTVPGNTIYF. The chain recombines TRBV30 with TRBJ1-3; 7 bases are a match to TRBD1. After removal of 5 bases from V and 2 bases from J, the junction contained 3 bases not matched to a gene. The germline gives CDR1 GTSNPN, CDR2 SVGIG (reference sequence). This CDR3 has 13 residues.

The V and J genes are TRBV27 and TRBJ1-6; no firm D call. Trimming left V 1 base short and J 0 bases short, with 16 bases between. Per the germline V gene, CDR1 is MNHEY and CDR2 is SMNVEV (reference sequence). CDR3 length: 19 amino acids. The CDR3 is CASSLFPVGASSYNSPLHF. The CDR3 coding sequence is TGTGCCAGCAGTTTATTCCCTGTCGGTGCGAGCTCCTATAATTCACCCCTCCACTTT.

This clone was found many times. The V gene is TRBV6-1, the J gene TRBJ2-2; 9 positions agree with TRBD1. The CDR3 is 16 amino acids. Germline V gene data show CDR1 as MNHNS and CDR2 as SASEGT. V lost 3 bases, J lost 1 base, and 3 bases stayed unmatched. CDR3 DNA: TGTGCCAGCAGTGATTCGGGACAGGGGAACACCGGGGAGCTGTTTTTT. Translated: CASSDSGQGNTGELFF.

The genes are TRBV7-9 and TRBJ2-7; 12 nucleotides agree with TRBD1. This CDR3 spans 15 amino acids. Trimming took 4 bases from V and 7 from J; bases not matched to a gene: 8. Germline V lookup: CDR1 SEHNR, CDR2 FQNEAQ (reference sequence). The CDR3 reads CASSSRDRGRVEQYF. DNA for the CDR3: TGTGCCAGCAGCTCCAGGGACAGGGGGCGGGTTGAGCAGTACTTC.

This sequence joins TRBV5-4 and TRBJ2-3; TRBD2 matches 7 bases. This CDR3 has 19 amino acids. Germline CDR1 and CDR2: SGHNT and YYREEE (reference sequence). With V trimmed by 2 bases and J by 0 bases, 15 bases remained unmatched. In nucleotides, the CDR3 is TGTGCCAGCAGCTTCTGGAGGCTTCTGGCGGGGGAGAGCACAGATACGCAGTATTTT. Its translation: CASSFWRLLAGESTDTQYF.

The chain carries TRBV5-1 and TRBJ1-2; TRBD1 is a possible D gene (5 bases). V was cut by 1 base and J by 5 bases, with 12 bases left in between. The CDR3 length is 14 residues. CDR1 SGHRS and CDR2 YFSETQ come from the germline V gene. The CDR3 sequence is CASSLIREGYGYTF. The CDR3 region has the DNA TGCGCCAGCAGCTTGATCCGGGAGGGGTATGGCTACACCTTC.

V is TRBV5-1 and J is TRBJ2-5, with D unclear. V dropped 0 bases and J dropped 5 bases, with 17 bases sitting between them. In germline, CDR1 is SGHRS, CDR2 YFSETQ. The CDR3 spans 16 residues. Written as DNA, the CDR3 is TGCGCCAGCAGCTTGGATCCGGGTGTAGAGAGGGAGACCCAGTACTTC. Translation gives CASSLDPGVERETQYF.

This rearrangement joins TRBV4-1 to TRBJ1-2, with 8 bases that match TRBD1. The length of the CDR3 is 15 residues. CDR1 MGHRA and CDR2 YSYEKL come from the germline V gene. After removal of 0 bases from V and 4 bases from J, the junction contained 4 bases not matched to a gene. The CDR3 here is CASSQDTGGIYGYTF. The CDR3, as DNA: TGCGCCAGCAGCCAAGATACAGGGGGGATCTATGGCTACACCTTC.